This TCR beta chain was recorded in a study of blood T cells in healthy people across ages. The length of the CDR3 is 14 residues. CDR1 is KGHDR and CDR2 is SFDVKD in the germline V gene. Trimming pared 1 base from V and 4 bases from J, leaving 7 bases between. Each donor was a healthy Caucasian individual from Russia, aged roughly 6 to 90. The authors ran a second PCR of roughly 6 to 12 cycles using a sample-barcoded 5' primer and a J-beta primer mix. TCRdb reanalysed the 5' RACE reads using MiXCR and keeps one entry per CDR3 protein. The data hold 700,000 to 900,000 distinct CDR3 sequences, with about 53% observed a single time.

V and J are TRBV24-1 and TRBJ1-5; D ambiguous. Sequences were obtained from blood. This clonotype was obtained from a man aged 80 or over in good health. The CDR3: CATSDFGPNQPQHF. The CDR3 DNA sequence: TGTGCCACCAGTGATTTCGGCCCTAATCAGCCCCAGCATTTT.